This T cell receptor beta chain was sequenced in a study of cytomegalovirus exposure and HLA in healthy donors. CDR1 is LGHNA, CDR2 YSLEER, per germline. The CDR3 length is 15 residues. Between the trimmed V and J ends, which lost 5 bases and 2 bases, there was a span of 15 bases. Researchers ran the PCR with 60 Vbeta and 13 Jbeta primers. Repertoires were generated with immunoSEQ multiplex PCR, while TCRdb's copy carries only in-frame clones and drops some. The sample shows some 220,000 clones, just over 75% of them seen only once. Concerning this clone: Its target is not known.

Findings and caveats of the study: V segments that were indistinguishable, TRBV6-2 and TRBV6-3 among them, were omitted from analysis.

The sequence derives from an older woman in good health and CMV-seropositive. Sequenced sample: PBMCs. The J gene is TRBJ1-2, the V gene TRBV4-3, with D perhaps TRBD1 (5 bases). CDR3 sequence (DNA): TGCGCCAGCAGCGAAAGTACGAAGGGGAACTATGGCTACACCTTC. It translates to CASSESTKGNYGYTF.